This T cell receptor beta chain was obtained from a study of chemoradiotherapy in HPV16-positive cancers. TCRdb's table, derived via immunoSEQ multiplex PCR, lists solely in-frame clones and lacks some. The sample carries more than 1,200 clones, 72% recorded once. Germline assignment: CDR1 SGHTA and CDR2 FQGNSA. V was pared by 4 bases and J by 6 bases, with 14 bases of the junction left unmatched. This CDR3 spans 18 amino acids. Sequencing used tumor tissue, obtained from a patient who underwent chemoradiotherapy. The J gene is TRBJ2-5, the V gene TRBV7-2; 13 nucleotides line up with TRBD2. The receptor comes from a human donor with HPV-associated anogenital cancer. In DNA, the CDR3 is TGTGCCAGCAGCTCCTTTTCGGGACTAGCGGGAAGAGGGCAGACCCAGTACTTC. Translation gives CASSSFSGLAGRGQTQYF.